The 32 T cell receptor beta chains reported below all come from one sample, sequenced in a study of blood T cells in healthy people across ages. Alongside a J-beta primer mix, a sample-barcoded 5' primer served in a second PCR lasting about 7 to 11 cycles. MiXCR was run by TCRdb on the 5' RACE reads, yielding one entry per CDR3 protein. Of over 550,000 distinct CDR3 sequences listed, about 30% are singletons. Sample: blood. The origin of the receptors is a woman aged 80 or older in good health.

V gene TRBV2 combines with J gene TRBJ2-1; D is unresolved. Trimming pared 2 bases from V and 10 bases from J, leaving 9 bases between. Germline V gene sequence: CDR1 SNHLY, CDR2 FYNNEI. This CDR3 spans 12 amino acids. As DNA, the CDR3 is TGTGCCAGCAGTGAACAGTCCTACGAGCAGTTCTTC. This sequence encodes CASSEQSYEQFF.

The chain combines TRBV7-7 with TRBJ2-2; tentative D call: TRBD2 (6 bases). The CDR3 is 15 residues long. Per germline, CDR1 SSHAT and CDR2 FNYEAQ (reference sequence). With 3 bases removed from V and 4 bases from J, the gap between germline ends came to 12 bases. In DNA, the CDR3 is TGTGCCAGCAGCTTCGACAAGGGAGGCACCGGGGAGCTGTTTTTT. It yields the protein CASSFDKGGTGELFF.

This clonotype came up many times. The V and J genes are TRBV6-5 and TRBJ2-3, with a tentative D call TRBD1 (6 bases). This CDR3 spans 15 amino acids. Germline V CDR1 and CDR2: MNHEY, SVGAGI. Trimming stripped 6 bases from V and 7 bases from J, with 20 bases between. DNA of the CDR3: TGTGCCAGCAGGGACGGGACACGGATAGCGAATACGCAGTATTTT. Translating gives CASRDGTRIANTQYF.

This clonotype has ten or more counts. The chain employs TRBV7-2 and TRBJ1-2, with unresolved D. Trimming removed 0 bases at V and 7 bases at J, with 12 bases between. Germline lookup yields CDR1 SGHTA and CDR2 FQGNSA. This CDR3 has 14 amino acids. The CDR3 region is CASSLAGSAAGYTF. In DNA form, the CDR3 reads TGTGCCAGCAGCTTAGCGGGCAGCGCGGCTGGCTACACCTTC. The full variable domain, with the rest looked up from reference TRBV7-2 and TRBJ1-2, is GAGVSQSPSNKVTEKGKDVELRCDPISGHTALYWYRQSLGQGLEFLIYFQGNSAPDKSGLPSDRFSAERTGGSVSTLTIQRTQQEDSAVYLCASSLAGSAAGYTFGSGTRLTVV.

Ten or more counts support this clonotype. The chain recombines TRBV5-4 with TRBJ2-3; D is possibly TRBD2 (5 bases). CDR1 is SGHNT and CDR2 is YYREEE in the germline V gene (reference sequence). Trimming took 4 bases from V and 2 from J, leaving 14 bases between them. The length of the CDR3 is 15 residues. CDR3 bases: TGTGCCAGCAGCGGGATCGGAGGATTCACAGATACGCAGTATTTT. Amino acid sequence: CASSGIGGFTDTQYF.

This rearrangement joins TRBV5-1 to TRBJ2-7, with D unclear. CDR3 length: 15 amino acids. V lost 0 bases and J 0 bases, leaving 10 bases between the germline ends. Germline V lookup: CDR1 SGHRS, CDR2 YFSETQ. CDR3 nucleotides: TGCGCCAGCAGCTTGGAGTTGGGCAGCTCCTACGAGCAGTACTTC. This translates into CASSLELGSSYEQYF. Using reference TRBV5-1 and TRBJ2-7 for the parts outside the CDR3, the full variable domain is KAGVTQTPRYLIKTRGQQVTLSCSPISGHRSVSWYQQTPGQGLQFLFEYFSETQRNKGNFPGRFSGRQFSNSRSEMNVSTLELGDSALYLCASSLELGSSYEQYFGPGTRLTVT.

The J gene is TRBJ2-7, the V gene TRBV4-3, with D possibly TRBD1 on 6 matching bases. V lost 0 bases to trimming and J lost 7 bases, with 13 bases between them. The CDR3 sequence is 14 residues long. The germline CDR1 and CDR2 sequences are LGHNA and YSLEER. DNA of the CDR3: TGCGCCAGCAGCCAAGAGGGCCTCCAGGGGGAGCAGTACTTC. It yields the protein CASSQEGLQGEQYF.

The CDR3 sequence is CSAWTSGGSDTQYF. CDR3 in DNA: TGCAGTGCATGGACTAGCGGGGGTTCAGATACGCAGTATTTT. The V gene is TRBV20-1, the J gene TRBJ2-3; 13 bases are shared with TRBD2. With V trimmed by 6 bases and J by 4 bases, 4 bases remained unmatched. From germline, CDR1 is DFQATT and CDR2 SNEGSKA (reference sequence). This CDR3 is built from 14 residues.

The chain carries TRBV6-1 and TRBJ2-1, with D unresolved. V was pared by 8 bases and J by 8 bases, with 10 bases between. Germline V gives CDR1 MNHNS, CDR2 SASEGT. This CDR3 region has 11 residues. CDR3 loop: CASPEADEQFF. The CDR3 bases are TGTGCCAGCCCTGAGGCAGATGAGCAGTTCTTC.

This clonotype has at least ten counts. The chain is built from TRBV10-2 and TRBJ1-5, with no clear D. CDR3 length: 15 residues. V gave up 0 bases and J gave up 2 bases, with 8 bases separating them. Germline values: CDR1 WSHSY, CDR2 SAAADI. As DNA, the CDR3 is TGCGCCAGCAGTGAGTCGATAACAGGCAATCAGCCCCAGCATTTT. Amino acid sequence: CASSESITGNQPQHF.

This clonotype was recorded many times. This chain joins TRBV20-1 and TRBJ1-2; TRBD1 agrees at 9 bases. V shed 6 bases, J shed 8 bases, and the junction held 19 bases outside the gene matches. The CDR3 sequence is 16 residues long. The germline gives CDR1 DFQATT, CDR2 SNEGSKA (reference sequence). CDR3 in amino acids: CSAPSGGTGLKRGYTF. The CDR3 nucleotides are TGCAGTGCGCCCTCCGGGGGGACAGGGTTAAAGCGGGGCTACACCTTC.

This clonotype was observed a handful of times. This may arise from a read error, as a much more abundant clone is one base away. J is TRBJ1-2 and V is TRBV5-5; D remains unclear. The CDR3 has 13 residues. Germline CDR1 reads SGHKS; CDR2 reads YYEKEE (reference sequence). Trimming took off 3 bases at V and 6 bases at J, with 12 bases between the two ends. The DNA for the CDR3 is TGTGCCAGCAGCTCGGCCAATGGTCATGGCTACACCTTC. This translates into CASSSANGHGYTF. The variable domain in full, completed from reference TRBV5-5 and TRBJ1-2, reads DAGVTQSPTHLIKTRGQQVTLRCSPISGHKSVSWYQQVLGQGPQFIFQYYEKEERGRGNFPDRFSARQFPNYSSELNVNALLLGDSALYLCASSSANGHGYTFGSGTRLTVV.

About this clonotype: A much bigger clone sits one base away, suggesting this may be a read error. This sequence joins TRBV5-6 and TRBJ2-5; no definite D call. Germline CDR1 SGHDT, CDR2 YYEEEE. Trimming cost V 5 bases and J 4 bases, with 12 bases left between them. The CDR3 has 13 residues. The CDR3 protein is CASSHDPRETQYF. In DNA, the CDR3 is TGTGCCAGCAGTCACGACCCACGAGAGACCCAGTACTTC.

To note about this clonotype: A clone one base away is much larger, so this may be a read error. V is TRBV7-2 and J is TRBJ2-5; 7 bases agree with TRBD1. This CDR3 has 15 amino acids. V was pared by 3 bases and J by 11 bases, with 15 bases of the junction left unmatched. Germline values: CDR1 SGHTA, CDR2 FQGNSA. The CDR3 reads CASSFEDRRNNEQYF. In DNA form, the CDR3 reads TGTGCCAGCAGCTTCGAGGACAGGCGAAACAATGAGCAGTACTTC.

This clonotype appeared a few times. This chain links TRBV6-5 with TRBJ1-1; D is undetermined. Germline V CDR1 and CDR2: MNHEY, SVGAGI. The CDR3 length is 13 residues. Between the trimmed V and J ends, which lost 2 bases and 1 base, there was a span of 5 bases. As DNA, the CDR3 is TGTGCCAGCAGTTACCTCCAGAACACTGAAGCTTTCTTT. As protein: CASSYLQNTEAFF.

This clonotype was seen repeatedly, ten times or more. The chain employs TRBV24-1 and TRBJ1-2; D call uncertain. V was pared by 4 bases and J by 4 bases, with 12 bases between. The CDR3 consists of 14 residues. Germline V gene lookup returns CDR1 KGHDR and CDR2 SFDVKD. Written as DNA, the CDR3 is TGTGCCACCAGTGACTTGACGGGTTCCTATGGCTACACCTTC. This gives the protein CATSDLTGSYGYTF.

This clonotype was detected many times. The chain couples TRBV18 to TRBJ2-5; D is unresolved. Germline lookup yields CDR1 KGHSH and CDR2 LQKENI. The V end was cut by 3 bases, the J end by 2 bases, with 13 bases between. The CDR3 length is 15 residues. The CDR3 here is CASSPLNRPQETQYF. Here the CDR3 DNA reads TGTGCCAGCTCACCGTTAAATAGGCCTCAAGAGACCCAGTACTTC.

This clonotype was picked up many times. A single base separates this from a much larger clone, so it may be a read error. This rearrangement joins TRBV3-1 to TRBJ2-1; 15 bases are shared with TRBD2. With the DNA end fitting TRBJ2-7 better, the J assignment may be wrong. CDR1 is LGHDT and CDR2 is YNNKEL in the germline V gene (reference sequence). The CDR3 totals 19 residues. For the CDR3, the DNA is TGTGCCAGCAGCCGACGGACTAGCGGGGGGGATAGCTCCTACAATGAGCAGTACTTC. Amino acids: CASSRRTSGGDSSYNEQYF.

About this clonotype itself: This may be a read error: a much more frequent sequence differs by one nucleotide. V and J are TRBV20-1 and TRBJ2-7; 8 positions match TRBD1. Trimming cost V 8 bases and J 7 bases; bases outside gene matches: 10. The germline V gene has CDR1 DFQATT and CDR2 SNEGSKA (reference sequence). The CDR3 is 12 amino acids. CDR3 nucleotide sequence: TGCAGTTCCAGAGACAGGGGAAAGGAGCAGTACTTC. Protein product: CSSRDRGKEQYF.

This clonotype was seen once. The chain is built from TRBV27 and TRBJ2-7, with D tentatively TRBD2 (6 bases). Germline CDR1 reads MNHEY; CDR2 reads SMNVEV (reference sequence). V lost 8 bases and J 3 bases, leaving 17 bases between the germline ends. The CDR3 spans 14 residues. The CDR3 reads CASASADRLYEQYF. Written as DNA, the CDR3 is TGTGCCAGCGCTAGCGCGGATCGACTCTACGAGCAGTACTTC.

This clonotype has at least ten counts. CDR3 sequence reads: CSALGGGQGSYNEQFF. Written as DNA, the CDR3 is TGCAGTGCCCTAGGGGGGGGACAGGGCTCCTACAATGAGCAGTTCTTC. The rearrangement uses TRBV20-1 and TRBJ2-1; 9 nucleotides agree with TRBD1. The CDR3 runs to 16 residues. J was trimmed by 0 bases and V by 6 bases; bases with no gene match: 9. The germline CDR1 and CDR2 sequences are DFQATT and SNEGSKA (reference sequence).

With respect to this clonotype: Possible read error: a much larger clone is one base away. In this CDR3 the conserved last residue, phenylalanine or tryptophan, is missing, so a read error is likely. The chain uses TRBV6-1 and TRBJ2-5; 9 bases fit TRBD1. Germline V gene lookup returns CDR1 MNHNS and CDR2 SASEGT. CDR3 size: 15 residues. Trimming cost V 1 base and J 5 bases; bases outside gene matches: 5. CDR3 residues: CASSEGTGVRETQYC. Here the CDR3 DNA reads TGTGCCAGCAGTGAAGGGACAGGGGTGAGGGAGACCCAGTACTGC.

This clonotype showed up many times. The chain couples TRBV20-1 to TRBJ1-5; 8 positions agree with TRBD1. V trimming: 5 bases; J trimming: 3 bases; junction bases outside the gene matches: 9. CDR1 and CDR2 from the germline V gene are DFQATT and SNEGSKA (reference sequence). CDR3 length: 15 amino acids. This chain's CDR3 is CSARTTGATNQPQHF. The CDR3 DNA is TGCAGTGCTCGCACGACAGGGGCCACCAATCAGCCCCAGCATTTT.

Notes on this clonotype: A single base separates this from a much larger clone, so it may be a read error. The chain links TRBV29-1 to TRBJ1-2; D is perhaps TRBD1 (5 bases). The CDR3 totals 10 residues. Looked up from germline, CDR1 is SQVTM and CDR2 is ANQGSEA. Trimming took off 6 bases at V and 9 bases at J, with 11 bases between the two ends. In DNA, the CDR3 is TGCAGCGTCGGGGGAAATCGCTACACCTTC. Translating it yields CSVGGNRYTF.

This clonotype was detected many times. J is TRBJ2-7 and V is TRBV3-1; TRBD1 might be the D (6 bases). V dropped 1 base and J dropped 4 bases, with 11 bases sitting between them. The germline CDR1 and CDR2 sequences are LGHDT and YNNKEL (reference sequence). The CDR3 spans 14 residues. This chain's CDR3 is CASSQGSGQYEQYF. CDR3 nucleotides: TGTGCCAGCAGCCAAGGTTCCGGACAGTACGAGCAGTACTTC.

The sample holds many counts of this clonotype. The gene calls are TRBV28 and TRBJ2-3; D could derive from TRBD1 or TRBD2 (5 bases each). V shed 1 base and J shed 0 bases, with 11 bases lying between them. Germline lookup yields CDR1 MDHEN and CDR2 SYDVKM. The CDR3 has 16 residues. CDR3 sequence (DNA): TGTGCCAGCAGTTTATACAGGACTCCTAGCACAGATACGCAGTATTTT. The encoded protein is CASSLYRTPSTDTQYF.

This clonotype was detected a few times. One junction end disagrees with the germline gene, perhaps due to a read error. The V gene is TRBV6-6, the J gene TRBJ2-5; 8 nucleotides match TRBD2. Looked up from germline, CDR1 is MNHNY and CDR2 is SVGAGI (reference sequence). The CDR3 runs 16 residues. The CDR3 nucleotides read TGTGCCAGCAGTTACTCGAGTAGCGGGGACCAAGAGGCCCAGTACTTC. Its protein is CASSYSSSGDQEAQYF.

The rearrangement links TRBV7-8 to TRBJ1-5; D uncertain. CDR1 is SGHVS and CDR2 is FQNEAQ in the germline V gene. V was trimmed by 5 bases and J by 4 bases, leaving 15 bases between them. This CDR3 region has 15 residues. Written as DNA, the CDR3 is TGTGCCAGCAGCAAGGGCGGGCTGGGAAATCAGCCCCAGCATTTT. Amino acids: CASSKGGLGNQPQHF.

This clonotype was detected a few times. The chain joins TRBV7-3 to TRBJ1-1; TRBD1 matches 7 bases. The length of the CDR3 is 14 residues. Germline V gives CDR1 SGHTA, CDR2 FQGTGA. With 1 base clipped from V and 4 bases from J, the junction kept 3 bases outside the gene matches. The CDR3, as DNA: TGTGCCAGCAGCTTAAACAGGGGCTCCACTGAAGCTTTCTTT. Its protein product is CASSLNRGSTEAFF.

The chain has TRBV27 and TRBJ1-1; 9 bases are shared with TRBD1. The CDR3 runs to 15 residues. CDR1 and CDR2 from the germline V gene are MNHEY and SMNVEV (reference sequence). V shed 6 bases and J 3 bases; nucleotides not matched to a gene: 8. The CDR3: CASRHTGGLDTEAFF. The CDR3 DNA reads as TGTGCCAGCAGACACACAGGGGGCCTGGACACTGAAGCTTTCTTT.

This clonotype appeared once. Mismatch with germline at one junction end may stem from a read error. V is TRBV12-3 or TRBV12-4 and J is TRBJ2-3; D uncertain. This CDR3 is built from 12 residues. The CDR3 region has the DNA TGTGCCAGCAGTGTAAGAACAGATATGCAGTATTTT. Translated: CASSVRTDMQYF.

The V gene is TRBV6-5, the J gene TRBJ1-1; TRBD1 is a possible D gene (5 bases). Germline assignment: CDR1 MNHEY and CDR2 SVGAGI. The CDR3 loop spans 16 amino acids. Trimming took off 0 bases at V and 6 bases at J, with 17 bases between the two ends. This CDR3 reads CASSYSWAGGNAEAFF. CDR3 in DNA: TGTGCCAGCAGTTACTCTTGGGCGGGGGGAAACGCTGAAGCTTTCTTT.